Listed below are T cell receptor beta chains from one sample, sequenced in a study of cytomegalovirus exposure and HLA in healthy donors. Profiling relied on immunoSEQ multiplex PCR, and the TCRdb table lists in-frame clones only, not all of them. The table lists over 200,000 clones, approximately 82% of them singletons. Source material: PBMCs. The receptors come from a male donor in good health and CMV-seronegative. Each CDR3 is given with its conserved first and last residue. The order of the fields is J gene, D gene, V gene, clone size, CDR3 DNA, CDR3 protein. D genes are given only for firm matches. Some rows have no size entry. The others give once, few or many, or a class for an expanded clone.

J: TRBJ1-1
D: NA
V: TRBV25-1
size: few
DNA: TGTGCCAGCAGTGAAGGAGTAGCATTGAACACTGAAGCTTTCTTT
CDR3: CASSEGVALNTEAFF

J: TRBJ2-1
D: NA
V: TRBV9
size: NA
DNA: TGTGCCAGCAGCCCGACAGCCGCCACCTACAATGAGCAGTTCTTC
CDR3: CASSPTAATYNEQFF

J: TRBJ2-5
D: NA
V: TRBV21-1
size: NA
DNA: TGTGCCAGCAGCAAAGTATGCAGGACAGGCCAGGAGACCCAGTACTTC
CDR3: CASSKVCRTGQETQYF

J: TRBJ1-3
D: NA
V: TRBV5-6
size: few
DNA: TGTGCCAGCAGCGAAGGGACAAATGGAAACACCATATATTTT
CDR3: CASSEGTNGNTIYF

J: TRBJ1-1
D: TRBD1
V: TRBV6-1
size: NA
DNA: TGTGCCAGCAGTGGACAGGGCCACACTGAAGCTTTCTTT
CDR3: CASSGQGHTEAFF

J: TRBJ1-1
D: TRBD1
V: TRBV9
size: NA
DNA: TGTGCCAGCAGCGTAGGGGGGAGGGGACAGGTTGCTGAAGCTTTCTTT
CDR3: CASSVGGRGQVAEAFF

J: TRBJ2-7
D: NA
V: TRBV28
size: NA
DNA: TGTGCCAGCAGTTTTGAGACTAGTATCTACGAGCAGTACTTC
CDR3: CASSFETSIYEQYF

J: TRBJ2-5
D: NA
V: TRBV5-8
size: NA
DNA: TGTGCCAGCAGCCCTGGGCAGTCACCTCGACAAGAGACCCAGTACTTC
CDR3: CASSPGQSPRQETQYF

J: TRBJ2-2
D: NA
V: TRBV18
size: NA
DNA: TGTGCCAGCTCACTCAAGACAGCCCAATACACCGGGGAGCTGTTTTTT
CDR3: CASSLKTAQYTGELFF

J: TRBJ2-3
D: TRBD2
V: TRBV18
size: once
DNA: TGTGCCAGCTCGCCTCTCCTAGCGGGGGCTAGCACAGATACGCAGTATTTT
CDR3: CASSPLLAGASTDTQYF

J: TRBJ2-7
D: NA
V: TRBV7-3
size: once
DNA: TGTGCCAGCAGCCCTGGCGCGGCCCCCTCCTACGAGCAGTACTTC
CDR3: CASSPGAAPSYEQYF

J: TRBJ1-1
D: TRBD1
V: TRBV28
size: few
DNA: TGTGCCAGCAGTCTTACAGGGGCATCGGTTGAAGCTTTCTTT
CDR3: CASSLTGASVEAFF

J: TRBJ1-5
D: TRBD1
V: TRBV19
size: NA
DNA: TGTGCCAGTCAGACAGGGTATGGCAATCAGCCCCAGCATTTT
CDR3: CASQTGYGNQPQHF

J: TRBJ2-7
D: NA
V: TRBV25-1
size: NA
DNA: TGTGCCAGCAGCCCGCGGGTTGAGCAGTACTTC
CDR3: CASSPRVEQYF

J: TRBJ2-4
D: NA
V: TRBV6-5
size: once
DNA: TGTGCCAGCAGTTACTCCGGGACAAGGAACATTCAGTACTTC
CDR3: CASSYSGTRNIQYF

J: TRBJ1-1
D: NA
V: TRBV14
size: NA
DNA: TGTGCCAGCAGCCGGACAGCAGTGAACACTGAAGCTTTCTTT
CDR3: CASSRTAVNTEAFF

J: TRBJ2-2
D: TRBD1
V: TRBV18
size: NA
DNA: TGTGCCAGCTCACCGCGTTCACAGGGGGTAATCACCGGGGAGCTGTTTTTT
CDR3: CASSPRSQGVITGELFF

J: TRBJ2-7
D: TRBD2
V: TRBV19
size: NA
DNA: TGTGCCAGTAGTAAGACTAGCGTCAACGAGCAGTACTTC
CDR3: CASSKTSVNEQYF

J: TRBJ2-7
D: NA
V: TRBV14
size: once
DNA: TGTGCCAGCAGCCAAAGGCCAGGAAACACCTACGAGCAGTACTTC
CDR3: CASSQRPGNTYEQYF

J: TRBJ2-1
D: TRBD2
V: TRBV5-1
size: once
DNA: TGCGCCAGCAGCTCGGGACTAGCGGGAGTAAATGAGCAGTTCTTC
CDR3: CASSSGLAGVNEQFF

J: TRBJ2-5
D: NA
V: TRBV5-1
size: NA
DNA: TGCGCCAGCCATGGGGCAGTGGCAGAGACCCAGTACTTC
CDR3: CASHGAVAETQYF

J: TRBJ2-2
D: NA
V: TRBV28
size: NA
DNA: TGTGCCAGCAGTTTCCCGGTGATCGGGGAGCTGTTTTTT
CDR3: CASSFPVIGELFF

J: TRBJ1-5
D: NA
V: TRBV7-9
size: once
DNA: TGTTCCAGCAGCTTCGGACACACAGGGACCAATCAGCCCCAGCATTTT
CDR3: CSSSFGHTGTNQPQHF

J: TRBJ1-2
D: TRBD1
V: TRBV5-1
size: NA
DNA: TGCGCCAGCAGCCCCGGACAGGGCGACGGCTACACCTTC
CDR3: CASSPGQGDGYTF

J: TRBJ2-2
D: TRBD2
V: TRBV9
size: once
DNA: TGTGCCAGCGGGTACCCAGGAGGCGGGAGATCCACCGGGGAGCTGTTTTTT
CDR3: CASGYPGGGRSTGELFF

J: TRBJ2-5
D: NA
V: TRBV4-1
size: once
DNA: TGCGCCAGCAGCCCGGGGCTAGCGCGAACCCTAGGTTCCGCCCAGTACTTC
CDR3: CASSPGLARTLGSAQYF

J: TRBJ2-7
D: TRBD1
V: TRBV10-3
size: once
DNA: TGTGCCATCAGTGACCGGACAGGCCAGACCTACGAGCAGTACTTC
CDR3: CAISDRTGQTYEQYF

J: TRBJ1-5
D: NA
V: TRBV10-3
size: NA
DNA: TGTGCCATCAGTGAGTCGGGCAGGAACTTATATAGCAATCAGCCCCAGCATTTT
CDR3: CAISESGRNLYSNQPQHF

J: TRBJ2-5
D: NA
V: TRBV11-3
size: NA
DNA: TGTGCCAGCAGCTCGGAGGGGGCAGAGACCCAGTACTTC
CDR3: CASSSEGAETQYF

J: TRBJ1-4
D: NA
V: TRBV2
size: NA
DNA: TGTGCCAGCAGTTCTCTTGGGAGCGGCGCTAATGAAAAACTGTTTTTT
CDR3: CASSSLGSGANEKLFF

J: TRBJ1-2
D: TRBD1
V: TRBV10-3
size: NA
DNA: TGTGCCATCAGCCAACAGGGGGTAGATGGCTACACCTTC
CDR3: CAISQQGVDGYTF

J: TRBJ2-7
D: TRBD2
V: TRBV9
size: NA
DNA: TGTGCCAGCAGCGCAACTAGCGGGAGTTACGAGCAGTACTTC
CDR3: CASSATSGSYEQYF

J: TRBJ2-1
D: NA
V: TRBV19
size: few
DNA: TGTGCCAGTAGTAACAGACACAATGAGCAGTTCTTC
CDR3: CASSNRHNEQFF

J: TRBJ1-2
D: NA
V: TRBV28
size: NA
DNA: TGTGCCAGCAGCTACGAAGGGGTCTATGGCTACACCTTC
CDR3: CASSYEGVYGYTF

J: TRBJ1-1
D: NA
V: TRBV7-9
size: NA
DNA: TGTGCCAGCAGCTACCTCATACAGGGAAACACTGAAGCTTTCTTT
CDR3: CASSYLIQGNTEAFF

J: TRBJ1-3
D: TRBD1
V: TRBV7-2
size: NA
DNA: TGTGCCAGCAGCTTAGCCCTACAGGGGGTCTCTGGAAACACCATATATTTT
CDR3: CASSLALQGVSGNTIYF